The TCR beta chain under discussion was sequenced for a study of Ad26.COV2.S vaccination and SARS-CoV-2 variants. Noted treatment: roughly 18 received Ad26.COV2.S at low or high dose, single or two shots; 5 received placebo; per-sample allocation not given. Each sample was drawn 63 days after the first injection (of vaccine or placebo). Assay used: immunoSEQ multiplex PCR; TCRdb lists only in-frame clones, some missing. The sample yields 400,000 to 450,000 clones, around 90% seen once. Source: peripheral blood, taken in a trial of Ad26.COV2.S vaccine versus placebo. The source is a person aged 18-65 years who received the Ad26.COV2.S COVID-19 vaccine or a placebo.

The CDR3 region is CASLLGSLNNEQFF. The CDR3 bases are TGTGCCAGTCTCTTAGGGAGCCTGAACAATGAGCAGTTCTTC. The V call is TRBV2, the J call TRBJ2-1, with D tentatively TRBD2 (5 bases). V lost 9 bases to trimming and J lost 5 bases, with 17 bases between them. This CDR3 has 14 residues. CDR1 and CDR2 (germline): SNHLY, FYNNEI.